A selection of T cell receptor beta chains follows, all from one sample in a study of TIL therapy for anti-PD-1-resistant metastatic lung cancer. Repertoires were generated with immunoSEQ multiplex PCR, while TCRdb's copy carries only in-frame clones and drops some. The table has tens of thousands of clones, roughly 78% seen once. The sample was blood, taken at baseline. These receptors were collected from a man between 65 and 85 years old with non-small cell lung cancer. Both conserved end residues are part of each CDR3. D genes are given only for firm matches. A row's size may be missing; if present it is once, few, many or a size class.

d_call j_call clone_size v_call cdr3_aa cdr3_nt
TRBD1 TRBJ2-5 NA TRBV5-1 CASSRQGEWETQYF TGCGCCAGCAGTCGACAGGGTGAATGGGAGACCCAGTACTTC
NA TRBJ2-3 NA TRBV5-1 CASSLGVRDSTDTQYF TGCGCCAGCAGCTTGGGAGTTAGGGACAGCACAGATACGCAGTATTTT
TRBD2 TRBJ2-5 NA TRBV7-2 CASSPRGGRAGETQYF TGTGCCAGCAGCCCTCGGGGCGGGAGGGCCGGAGAGACCCAGTACTTC
NA TRBJ1-5 NA TRBV28 CASSGGNRVPQPQHF TGTGCCAGCAGTGGGGGAAACAGGGTCCCTCAGCCCCAGCATTTT
NA TRBJ1-1 NA TRBV5-1 CASSLARGATEAFF TGCGCCAGCAGCTTGGCCCGGGGGGCGACTGAAGCTTTCTTT
NA TRBJ1-2 NA TRBV7-9 CASSLEQGPYGYTF TGTGCCAGCAGCTTAGAACAGGGACCCTATGGCTACACCTTC
TRBD2 TRBJ2-1 NA TRBV7-6 CASSLGTSGYNEQFF TGTGCCAGCAGCTTAGGGACTAGCGGATACAATGAGCAGTTCTTC
TRBD2 TRBJ2-2 NA TRBV5-1 CASSLEASGGGELFF TGCGCCAGCAGCTTGGAGGCTAGCGGTGGAGGGGAGCTGTTTTTT
TRBD1 TRBJ2-5 NA TRBV18 CASSRGQQETQYF TGTGCCAGCTCACGGGGACAGCAAGAGACCCAGTACTTC
TRBD2 TRBJ2-7 NA TRBV7-8 CASSSSLAGPPYEQYF TGTGCCAGCAGCTCCTCATTAGCGGGACCCCCCTACGAGCAGTACTTC
NA TRBJ2-7 NA TRBV23-1 CASIEREQYF TGCGCCAGCATTGAAAGAGAGCAGTACTTC
NA TRBJ2-1 NA TRBV6-1 CASSGGRGQYNEQFF TGTGCCAGCAGTGGAGGAAGGGGACAATACAATGAGCAGTTCTTC
NA TRBJ2-7 many TRBV11-3 CASSSLGAENEQYF TGTGCCAGCAGCTCCCTCGGGGCGGAGAACGAGCAGTACTTC
NA TRBJ2-7 NA TRBV6-6 CASRILASSYEQYF TGTGCCAGCAGGATACTAGCCAGCTCCTACGAGCAGTACTTC
TRBD2 TRBJ2-5 NA TRBV27 CASSLSRTRVETQYF TGTGCCAGCAGTTTATCCCGGACTAGGGTGGAGACCCAGTACTTC
TRBD2 TRBJ2-1 NA TRBV29-1 CSVPSRGGSYNEQFF TGCAGCGTTCCCAGCCGGGGGGGCTCCTACAATGAGCAGTTCTTC
TRBD2 TRBJ2-1 once TRBV27 CASSLSGASGSFDNEQFF TGTGCCAGCAGTTTATCGGGGGCTAGCGGGAGTTTCGACAATGAGCAGTTCTTC
NA TRBJ2-5 NA TRBV7-9 CASSLDQETQYF TGTGCCAGCAGCTTAGACCAAGAGACCCAGTACTTC
TRBD1 TRBJ2-1 NA TRBV7-2 CASSLATGANEQFF TGTGCCAGCAGCTTGGCCACAGGGGCCAATGAGCAGTTCTTC
NA TRBJ2-3 NA TRBV5-4 CASSPGLHTDTQYF TGTGCCAGCAGCCCGGGACTCCACACAGATACGCAGTATTTT
NA TRBJ1-4 NA TRBV18 CASSRTVGIFEKLFF TGTGCCAGCTCACGCACCGTGGGTATCTTTGAAAAACTGTTTTTT
TRBD1 TRBJ1-5 NA TRBV7-9 CASVDRDTGPQHF TGTGCCAGCGTTGACAGGGATACTGGGCCCCAGCATTTT
NA TRBJ2-4 NA TRBV5-1 CASSLFSEGMRIQYF TGCGCCAGCAGCTTATTTTCCGAGGGCATGAGGATTCAGTACTTC
NA TRBJ1-2 NA TRBV30 CAWSGDMTNGYTF TGTGCCTGGAGTGGCGACATGACGAATGGCTACACCTTC
NA TRBJ2-1 NA TRBV7-9 CASSSTNEQFF TGTGCCAGCAGCTCTACGAATGAGCAGTTCTTC
NA TRBJ2-5 NA TRBV28 CASSFPRNAAQETQYF TGTGCCAGCAGTTTCCCCCGAAACGCTGCCCAAGAGACCCAGTACTTC
NA TRBJ1-3 NA TRBV4-3 CASSQGGDGNTIYF TGCGCCAGCAGCCAAGGAGGGGACGGAAACACCATATATTTT
NA TRBJ2-7 medium-sized TRBV5-4 CASSLSAYEQYF TGTGCCAGCAGCTTGTCCGCGTACGAGCAGTACTTC
TRBD1 TRBJ1-5 NA TRBV28 CASRARDRSYQPQHF TGTGCCAGCCGGGCCCGGGACAGATCTTATCAGCCCCAGCATTTT
NA TRBJ2-7 NA TRBV7-8 CASEDSLQYEQYF TGTGCCAGCGAGGATTCTCTACAATACGAGCAGTACTTC
TRBD2 TRBJ2-1 few TRBV27 CASRDVAGESYNEQFF TGTGCCAGCAGGGATGTAGCGGGAGAGAGCTACAATGAGCAGTTCTTC
TRBD1 TRBJ2-7 NA TRBV5-1 CASSLGQGGEQYF TGCGCCAGCAGCTTAGGACAGGGTGGCGAGCAGTACTTC
NA TRBJ2-1 few TRBV7-2 CASSLEDSTRYNEQFF TGTGCCAGCAGCTTAGAGGACAGCACTAGATACAATGAGCAGTTCTTC
TRBD2 TRBJ2-1 NA TRBV28 CASSSSSGRANEQFF TGTGCCAGCAGTTCCTCTAGCGGGAGGGCCAATGAGCAGTTCTTC
NA TRBJ1-2 NA TRBV11-2 CASSLDTGNYGYTF TGTGCCAGCAGCTTAGACACAGGGAACTATGGCTACACCTTC
TRBD2 TRBJ2-7 few TRBV7-9 CASSLAGGSSYEQYF TGTGCCAGCAGCTTAGCTGGCGGGAGCTCCTACGAGCAGTACTTC
NA TRBJ2-1 NA TRBV7-9 CASSFDNEQFF TGTGCCAGCAGCTTTGACAATGAGCAGTTCTTC
NA TRBJ1-5 once TRBV7-6 CASSLLPGGNQPQHF TGTGCCAGCAGCTTATTGCCAGGCGGAAATCAGCCCCAGCATTTT
NA TRBJ1-6 NA TRBV27 CATSLGGSSPLHF TGTGCCACCAGTCTGGGGGGCAGTTCACCCCTCCACTTT
NA TRBJ1-4 NA TRBV19 CASSTKRQVTNEKLFF TGTGCCAGTTCAACTAAGCGACAAGTAACTAATGAAAAACTGTTTTTT
NA TRBJ2-7 NA TRBV7-9 CASSPPGTHAYEQYF TGTGCCAGCAGCCCTCCAGGGACGCACGCCTACGAGCAGTACTTC
NA TRBJ2-4 NA TRBV27 CASSPPGPQNIQYF TGTGCCAGCAGTCCTCCGGGACCTCAAAACATTCAGTACTTC
TRBD2 TRBJ2-7 NA TRBV7-2 CASSLASSGVSYEQYF TGTGCCAGCAGCTTAGCTTCTAGCGGGGTCTCCTACGAGCAGTACTTC
NA TRBJ1-1 NA TRBV27 CASSRGPSPTEAFF TGTGCCAGCAGTCGTGGACCGAGTCCCACTGAAGCTTTCTTT
NA TRBJ1-1 NA TRBV10-1 CASSGQDTEAFF TGCGCCAGCAGTGGCCAGGACACTGAAGCTTTCTTT
NA TRBJ2-1 NA TRBV6-4 CASSDEGANRNEQFF TGTGCCAGCAGTGACGAAGGGGCAAATCGGAATGAGCAGTTCTTC
NA TRBJ2-2 NA TRBV27 CASTMIATPGKVGELFF TGTGCCAGCACCATGATAGCCACGCCGGGGAAGGTCGGGGAGCTGTTTTTT
TRBD1 TRBJ2-7 NA TRBV18 CASSPRTGVGYEQYF TGTGCCAGCTCACCAAGGACAGGGGTTGGGTACGAGCAGTACTTC
TRBD1 TRBJ2-5 NA TRBV11-3 CASSLVSPGQPQETQYF TGTGCCAGCAGCTTAGTTAGTCCGGGACAGCCCCAAGAGACCCAGTACTTC
NA TRBJ1-6 once TRBV5-4 CASSLGLPNSPLHF TGTGCCAGCAGCCTCGGACTGCCTAATTCACCCCTCCACTTT
NA TRBJ2-7 NA TRBV9 CASSLDPHSYEQYF TGTGCCAGCAGCTTAGATCCCCACTCCTACGAGCAGTACTTC
TRBD2 TRBJ2-1 few TRBV4-1 CASSQRETSGSDEQFF TGCGCCAGCAGCCAACGGGAGACTAGCGGGAGTGATGAGCAGTTCTTC
NA TRBJ2-3 NA TRBV4-1 CASSQVVSTDTQYF TGCGCCAGCAGCCAAGTGGTTAGCACAGATACGCAGTATTTT
TRBD2 TRBJ2-7 NA TRBV7-2 CASSLGLAGYEQYF TGTGCCAGCAGCCTCGGACTAGCGGGCTACGAGCAGTACTTC
NA TRBJ2-1 NA TRBV19 CASRNEGNNEQFF TGTGCCAGTAGGAACGAAGGCAACAATGAGCAGTTCTTC
TRBD2 TRBJ2-1 NA TRBV6-5 CASSSLAALYNEQFF TGTGCCAGCAGTTCGCTAGCGGCCCTTTACAATGAGCAGTTCTTC
NA TRBJ1-1 NA TRBV11-2 CASTGRLNTEAFF TGTGCCAGCACGGGACGGTTGAACACTGAAGCTTTCTTT
TRBD2 TRBJ2-1 NA TRBV7-3 CASSRQAGANNEQFF TGTGCCAGCAGCCGACAAGCGGGAGCGAACAATGAGCAGTTCTTC
NA TRBJ2-6 NA TRBV5-1 CASSLGDNVLTF TGCGCCAGCAGCTTGGGGGACAACGTCCTGACTTTC